These 5 T cell receptor beta chains came from one sample sequenced in a study of T cell repertoires in cytomegalovirus infection. These TCRs' antigens remain unknown. TCRdb re-called the reads through MiXCR, storing one row per CDR3 protein. The sample includes 680,000 or so distinct CDR3 sequences, roughly 30% of them seen just once. This sample comprised cultured PBMCs, obtained from culture after CMV antigen stimulation. The receptors stem from a human donor in good health (CMV status not recorded). Some clones in this sample may be carry-over from other donors' samples.

For this clonotype: One junction end disagrees with the germline gene, perhaps due to a read error. The rearrangement joins TRBV4-1 to TRBJ2-7, with 10 bases lining up with TRBD1. The CDR3 covers 16 residues. Germline V CDR1 and CDR2: MGHRA, YSYEKL. CDR3 DNA sequence: TGTGCCAGCAGCCTAGGGTTCGGGACAGGGGACAACGAGCAGTACTTC. The encoded protein is CASSLGFGTGDNEQYF.

This clonotype was recorded at least ten times. The rearrangement uses TRBV7-2 and TRBJ1-2; D is uncertain. The CDR3 has 12 residues. From germline, CDR1 is SGHTA and CDR2 FQGNSA. V lost 0 bases and J lost 8, with 7 bases in between. The CDR3 loop reads CASSLAVPGYTF. Here the CDR3 DNA reads TGTGCCAGCAGCTTAGCCGTACCGGGCTACACCTTC.

This clonotype was picked up a small number of times. The genes are TRBV6-2 or TRBV6-3 and TRBJ2-5; D gene ambiguous. Per germline, CDR1 MNHEY and CDR2 SVGEGT. Trimming took 2 bases from V and 5 from J, leaving 9 bases between them. There are 13 residues in the CDR3. CDR3 sequence reads: CASSYSPWETQYF. CDR3 nucleotides: TGTGCCAGCAGTTACAGCCCCTGGGAGACCCAGTACTTC.

The rearrangement joins TRBV4-1 to TRBJ1-2, with TRBD1 identical over 10 bases. Germline lookup yields CDR1 MGHRA and CDR2 YSYEKL. The junction had 5 bases not matched to a gene; V was cut back by 3 bases and J by 4 bases. The CDR3 consists of 15 residues. The CDR3 DNA reads TGCGCCAGCAGCCATGGGACAGGGGTTGTCTATGGCTACACCTTC. Protein sequence: CASSHGTGVVYGYTF.

A few counts support this clonotype. The genes are TRBV7-2 and TRBJ2-7; 10 bases are a match to TRBD2. The germline gives CDR1 SGHTA, CDR2 FQGNSA. Trimming at V came to 3 bases and at J to 4 bases, leaving 9 bases not matched to a gene. The CDR3 has 16 residues. The CDR3, as DNA: TGTGCCAGCAGCTTCAGAGTCGGGACTAGCGAGTACGAGCAGTACTTC. This codes for CASSFRVGTSEYEQYF.